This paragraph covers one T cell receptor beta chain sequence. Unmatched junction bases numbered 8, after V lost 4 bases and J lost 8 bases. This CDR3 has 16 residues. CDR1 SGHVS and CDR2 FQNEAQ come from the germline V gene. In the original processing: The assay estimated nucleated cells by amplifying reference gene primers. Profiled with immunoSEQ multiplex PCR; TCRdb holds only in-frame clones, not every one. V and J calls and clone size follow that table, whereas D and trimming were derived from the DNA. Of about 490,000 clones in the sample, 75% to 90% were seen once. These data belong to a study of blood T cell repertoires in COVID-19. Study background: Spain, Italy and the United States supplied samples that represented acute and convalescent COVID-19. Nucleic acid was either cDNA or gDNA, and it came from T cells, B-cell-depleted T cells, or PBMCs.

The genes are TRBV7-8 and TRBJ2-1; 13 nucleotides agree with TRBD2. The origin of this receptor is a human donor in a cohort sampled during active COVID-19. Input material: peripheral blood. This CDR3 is CASSWRLAGGRDEQFF. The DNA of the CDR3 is TGTGCCAGCAGCTGGAGACTAGCGGGAGGAAGGGATGAGCAGTTCTTC.